This T cell receptor (beta chain) was recovered during a study of blood T cell repertoires in COVID-19. TCRdb keeps only in-frame clones here, not all; method: immunoSEQ multiplex PCR. This sample has around 200,000 clones, with approximately 85% found just once. There are a few counts of this clone. Germline loops: CDR1 MNHNS, CDR2 SASEGT. V lost 3 bases and J 7 bases, leaving 10 bases between the germline ends. The length of the CDR3 is 14 residues. The rearrangement joins TRBV6-1 to TRBJ1-6; weak D call: TRBD1 (6 bases). The sequenced sample was PBMCs or T cells enriched from blood (not recorded which). This receptor was obtained from a man between 40 and 49 years old with acute COVID-19. CDR3 coding DNA: TGTGCCAGCAGTGATCAGGGGTCGAATTCACCCCTCCACTTT. Protein sequence: CASSDQGSNSPLHF.